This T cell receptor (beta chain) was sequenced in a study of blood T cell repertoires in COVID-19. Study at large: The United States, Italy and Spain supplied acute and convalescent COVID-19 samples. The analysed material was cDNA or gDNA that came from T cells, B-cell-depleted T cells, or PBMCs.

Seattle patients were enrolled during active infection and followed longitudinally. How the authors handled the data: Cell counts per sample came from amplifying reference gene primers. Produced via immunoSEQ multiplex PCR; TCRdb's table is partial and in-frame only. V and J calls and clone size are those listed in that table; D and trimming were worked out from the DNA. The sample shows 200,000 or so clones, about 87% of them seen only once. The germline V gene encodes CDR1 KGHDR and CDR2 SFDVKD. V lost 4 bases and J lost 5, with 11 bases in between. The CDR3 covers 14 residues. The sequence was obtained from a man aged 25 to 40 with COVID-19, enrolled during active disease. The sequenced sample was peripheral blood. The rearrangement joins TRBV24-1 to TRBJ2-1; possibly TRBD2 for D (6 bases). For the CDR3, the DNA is TGTGCCACCAGTGAGGGAGGCCGGGACAATGAGCAGTTCTTC. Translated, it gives CATSEGGRDNEQFF.